This T cell receptor beta chain stems from a study of cytomegalovirus exposure and HLA in healthy donors. Study-level findings and limits: In all likelihood, a cluster of highly shared sequence variants was a sequencing artifact. A later analysis linked 15,000 to 20,000 TCR beta sequences to HLA alleles at 0.05 false discovery rate.

It was with 60 Vbeta and 13 Jbeta primers that the PCR ran. Assay: immunoSEQ multiplex PCR; the TCRdb copy retains only in-frame clones and omits some. The table lists around 150,000 clones, 80% of them singletons. About this clone: No antigen is known for it.

This CDR3 is built from 18 residues. The germline V and J ends were trimmed by 6 bases and 0 bases, with 20 bases remaining between them. CDR1 and CDR2 (germline): KGHSH, LQKENI. Sequencing was performed on PBMCs. This chain links TRBV18 with TRBJ1-4; weak D call: TRBD1 (5 bases). The receptor's source is a man under 40 in good health. CDR3 protein: CASSTRSVLGATNEKLFF. Here the CDR3 DNA reads TGTGCCAGCTCTACGAGGAGCGTCCTAGGGGCAACTAATGAAAAACTGTTTTTT.